These 15 T cell receptor beta chains originate from one sample sequenced in a study of CD8 T cells in Susac syndrome. Roughly 0.5 to 1 ug RNA was reverse transcribed with random hexamers. TCRdb reprocessed the immunoSEQ multiplex PCR reads with MiXCR, giving one entry per CDR3 protein. This table has hundreds of thousands of distinct CDR3 sequences, 95% appearing once. The specimen was CD4+ T cells from PBMCs. The source of these receptors is a human donor with multiple sclerosis.

The gene calls are TRBV5-1 and TRBJ2-1; 7 bases match TRBD1. This CDR3 region has 14 residues. V was pared by 6 bases and J by 5 bases, with 8 bases of the junction left unmatched. CDR1 is SGHRS and CDR2 is YFSETQ in the germline V gene. The CDR3 DNA sequence: TGCGCCAGCATGGGGCAGGGGGTCCACAATGAGCAGTTCTTC. Translation gives CASMGQGVHNEQFF.

This clonotype was seen only once. The chain combines TRBV20-1 with TRBJ1-2; tentative D call: TRBD1 (5 bases). V gave up 3 bases and J gave up 8 bases, with 10 bases separating them. Germline CDR1 reads DFQATT; CDR2 reads SNEGSKA (reference sequence). This CDR3 is 11 amino acids long. The CDR3 DNA reads as TGCAGTGCTAGGGACACGTGGGGCTACACCTTC. It is translated as CSARDTWGYTF.

The chain is built from TRBV29-1 and TRBJ1-2, with D perhaps matching TRBD1 (5 bases). Per germline, CDR1 SQVTM and CDR2 ANQGSEA. The CDR3 runs 13 residues. Between the trimmed V and J ends, which lost 6 bases and 0 bases, there was a span of 11 bases. Written as DNA, the CDR3 is TGCAGCGTACCGACGGGGGCTAACTATGGCTACACCTTC. Its protein is CSVPTGANYGYTF.

This clonotype has just a few counts. The chain couples TRBV3-1 to TRBJ1-5; no definite D call. Germline V gene data show CDR1 as LGHDT and CDR2 as YNNKEL (reference sequence). The CDR3 runs to 13 residues. V was cut by 0 bases and J by 7 bases, with 7 bases left in between. The DNA of the CDR3 is TGTGCCAGCAGCCAAGATGGCGTCCAGCCCCAGCATTTT. As protein: CASSQDGVQPQHF.

The V gene is TRBV3-1, the J gene TRBJ2-3; possible D gene TRBD2, 7 bases. The CDR3 has 17 residues. V was clipped by 4 bases and J by 1 base, with 18 bases between them. Germline V CDR1 and CDR2: LGHDT, YNNKEL (reference sequence). CDR3 sequence (DNA): TGTGCCAGCAGCCTCAGGAGCGGCGGGGGCCGCACAGATACGCAGTATTTT. It encodes CASSLRSGGGRTDTQYF.

The chain joins TRBV30 to TRBJ1-1; 9 bases fit TRBD1. This CDR3 spans 14 amino acids. V lost 0 bases, J lost 5 bases, and 4 bases stayed unmatched. The germline V gene has CDR1 GTSNPN and CDR2 SVGIG (reference sequence). The CDR3 coding sequence is TGTGCCTGGAGTGTACAGGGGGCTAGGACTGAAGCTTTCTTT. It specifies CAWSVQGARTEAFF.

This clonotype was observed a few times. The CDR3 reads CASSLAIETQYF. Here the CDR3 DNA reads TGTGCCAGCAGCTTGGCTATTGAGACCCAGTACTTC. V usage is TRBV7-9 and J usage is TRBJ2-5; D gene ambiguous. The V and J ends lost 3 bases and 5 bases respectively, with 7 bases between them. The CDR3 loop spans 12 amino acids. Germline V gene data show CDR1 as SEHNR and CDR2 as FQNEAQ (reference sequence).

This chain links TRBV7-8 with TRBJ2-5; D unclear. Trimming stripped 2 bases from V and 0 bases from J, with 7 bases between. CDR3 size: 14 residues. Germline V gene sequence: CDR1 SGHVS, CDR2 FQNEAQ. CDR3 nucleotide sequence: TGTGCCAGCAGCTTATTGGCAGACCAAGAGACCCAGTACTTC. Protein sequence: CASSLLADQETQYF. The full variable domain, completed using reference TRBV7-8 and TRBJ2-5, is GAGVSQSPRYKVAKRGQDVALRCDPISGHVSLFWYQQALGQGPEFLTYFQNEAQLDKSGLPSDRFFAERPEGSVSTLKIQRTQQEDSAVYLCASSLLADQETQYFGPGTRLLVL.

The gene calls are TRBV29-1 and TRBJ2-6, with 7 nucleotides matching TRBD1. The CDR3 sequence is 15 residues long. V shed 6 bases, J shed 0 bases, and the junction held 5 bases outside the gene matches. From germline, CDR1 is SQVTM and CDR2 ANQGSEA. CDR3 DNA sequence: TGCAGCGTGCAAGGGACAGCCTCTGGGGCCAACGTCCTGACTTTC. Translation: CSVQGTASGANVLTF.

This clonotype was seen a single time. The gene calls are TRBV7-6 and TRBJ2-7; 8 bases map to TRBD2. Germline lookup yields CDR1 SGHVS and CDR2 FNYEAQ. CDR3 size: 15 residues. Unmatched junction bases numbered 6, after V lost 4 bases and J lost 1 base. In DNA form, the CDR3 reads TGTGCCAGCAGCTCCCGGGGGGGGCTGTCCTACGAGCAGTACTTC. Translated: CASSSRGGLSYEQYF.

The CDR3 here is CASSGGFTPEANYGYTF. The CDR3 DNA sequence: TGTGCCAGCAGTGGAGGGTTCACCCCAGAGGCTAACTATGGCTACACCTTC. The chain has TRBV25-1 and TRBJ1-2; D uncertain. Germline CDR1 is MGHDK and CDR2 is SYGVNS. Trimming took off 4 bases at V and 0 bases at J, with 18 bases between the two ends. This CDR3 has 17 amino acids.

The chain recombines TRBV20-1 with TRBJ2-7; D may be TRBD1 (6 bases). CDR1 and CDR2 from the germline V gene are DFQATT and SNEGSKA (reference sequence). The CDR3 loop spans 13 amino acids. V lost 7 bases and J lost 2, with 15 bases in between. The CDR3 sequence: CSGLRTEPYEQYF. The CDR3 DNA reads as TGCAGTGGGCTGAGGACAGAGCCCTACGAGCAGTACTTC.

This clonotype was seen a single time. CDR3 sequence: CSASQGGLVTGGYTF. The CDR3 DNA is TGCAGTGCTAGCCAGGGGGGACTAGTGACTGGTGGCTACACCTTC. The chain combines TRBV20-1 with TRBJ1-2, with TRBD1 matching 7 bases. The V segment lost 3 bases and the J segment 7 bases; nucleotides outside the gene matches: 14. This CDR3 region has 15 residues. Germline-derived CDR1 and CDR2 are DFQATT and SNEGSKA (reference sequence).

The J gene is TRBJ2-1, the V gene TRBV5-1; D not certain. CDR3 length equals 15 residues. Trimming took off 2 bases at V and 0 bases at J, with 9 bases between the two ends. Germline lookup yields CDR1 SGHRS and CDR2 YFSETQ. The CDR3 DNA reads as TGCGCCAGCAGCTTATGGGGTGGCTCCTACAATGAGCAGTTCTTC. Amino acid sequence: CASSLWGGSYNEQFF.

The V call is TRBV18, the J call TRBJ1-2, with D possibly TRBD1 on 5 matching bases. Between the trimmed V and J ends, which lost 4 bases and 4 bases, there was a span of 10 bases. CDR3 length equals 13 residues. Germline V CDR1 and CDR2: KGHSH, LQKENI. The CDR3 protein is CASSQEQGYGYTF. The CDR3 bases are TGTGCCAGCTCACAGGAGCAGGGCTATGGCTACACCTTC.